A selection of T cell receptor beta chains follows, all from one sample in a study of blood T cell repertoires in COVID-19. Assay used: immunoSEQ multiplex PCR; TCRdb lists only in-frame clones, some missing. The table lists about 130,000 clones, about 80% of them singletons. Sequencing input: peripheral blood. These receptors were obtained from a man aged 55 to 70 with acute or convalescent COVID-19. Each CDR3 is given with its conserved first and last residue. The D gene is left open where the match is weak. The size of a clone is reported for some rows only, either as once, few or many, or as a class for expanded clones.

j_gene: TRBJ2-3; len: 14; abundance: -; d_gene: -; v_gene: TRBV15; CDR3aa: CATSSGGPRDTQYF; CDR3nt: TGTGCCACCAGCAGCGGGGGGCCTAGAGATACGCAGTATTTT
j_gene: TRBJ2-1; len: 16; abundance: -; d_gene: TRBD2; v_gene: TRBV4-1; CDR3aa: CASSPRAGEGYNEQFF; CDR3nt: TGCGCCAGCAGCCCCCGGGCGGGAGAGGGCTACAATGAGCAGTTCTTC
j_gene: TRBJ1-1; len: 13; abundance: -; d_gene: -; v_gene: TRBV5-1; CDR3aa: CASSLDAGTEAFF; CDR3nt: TGCGCCAGCAGCTTGGACGCGGGAACTGAAGCTTTCTTT
j_gene: TRBJ1-5; len: 14; abundance: -; d_gene: -; v_gene: TRBV28; CDR3aa: CASSRGQPNQPQHF; CDR3nt: TGTGCCAGCAGTCGTGGACAGCCCAATCAGCCCCAGCATTTT
j_gene: TRBJ2-7; len: 12; abundance: -; d_gene: -; v_gene: TRBV28; CDR3aa: CATRLLTYEQYF; CDR3nt: TGTGCCACTCGGTTGCTTACCTACGAGCAGTACTTC
j_gene: TRBJ2-3; len: 13; abundance: -; d_gene: -; v_gene: TRBV28; CDR3aa: CASSLSGGDTQYF; CDR3nt: TGTGCCAGCAGTTTATCTGGCGGAGATACGCAGTATTTT
j_gene: TRBJ1-6; len: 13; abundance: -; d_gene: -; v_gene: TRBV5-1; CDR3aa: CASSGGTGSPLHF; CDR3nt: TGCGCCAGCAGCGGGGGGACGGGTTCACCCCTCCACTTT
j_gene: TRBJ1-6; len: 16; abundance: -; d_gene: -; v_gene: TRBV6-6; CDR3aa: CASIGISGRFGSPLHF; CDR3nt: TGTGCCAGCATTGGAATCTCCGGGAGGTTCGGTTCACCCCTCCACTTT
j_gene: TRBJ1-4; len: 14; abundance: -; d_gene: TRBD1; v_gene: TRBV7-9; CDR3aa: CASSRQGANEKLFF; CDR3nt: TGTGCCAGCAGCCGACAGGGGGCTAATGAAAAACTGTTTTTT
j_gene: TRBJ2-7; len: 11; abundance: -; d_gene: -; v_gene: TRBV29-1; CDR3aa: CSGSKEDEQYF; CDR3nt: TGCAGCGGCAGTAAGGAGGACGAGCAGTACTTC
j_gene: TRBJ2-7; len: 17; abundance: -; d_gene: TRBD2; v_gene: TRBV6-6; CDR3aa: CASSRNLAGSTPYEQYF; CDR3nt: TGTGCCAGCAGCCGAAATCTAGCGGGCTCAACTCCCTACGAGCAGTACTTC
j_gene: TRBJ2-7; len: 17; abundance: -; d_gene: -; v_gene: TRBV7-3; CDR3aa: CASSLSSRQGRPYEQYF; CDR3nt: TGTGCCAGCAGCTTATCTTCAAGGCAGGGGCGGCCCTACGAGCAGTACTTC
j_gene: TRBJ2-1; len: 15; abundance: -; d_gene: -; v_gene: TRBV6-5; CDR3aa: CASTPDSASYNEQFF; CDR3nt: TGTGCCAGCACCCCTGACAGCGCCTCCTACAATGAGCAGTTCTTC
j_gene: TRBJ2-7; len: 14; abundance: -; d_gene: -; v_gene: TRBV7-9; CDR3aa: CASSLADRTYEQYF; CDR3nt: TGTGCCAGCAGCTTAGCGGACAGAACCTACGAGCAGTACTTC
j_gene: TRBJ2-1; len: 17; abundance: once; d_gene: TRBD2; v_gene: TRBV18; CDR3aa: CASSPPPGLGGYNEQFF; CDR3nt: TGTGCCAGCTCACCTCCTCCGGGACTAGGGGGATACAATGAGCAGTTCTTC
j_gene: TRBJ2-2; len: 14; abundance: -; d_gene: -; v_gene: TRBV20-1; CDR3aa: CSASAPGEPGELFF; CDR3nt: TGCAGTGCTAGTGCGCCGGGAGAGCCCGGGGAGCTGTTTTTT